This T cell receptor (beta chain) was observed in a study of control samples from healthy donors and cancer patients. The germline V and J ends were trimmed by 3 bases and 0 bases, with 16 bases remaining between them. CDR1 and CDR2 (germline): SGHRS, YFSETQ. The CDR3 totals 16 residues. TCRdb keeps only in-frame clones here, not all; method: immunoSEQ multiplex PCR. The sample yields 150,000 to 200,000 clones, about 90% seen once. The table lists this clone with a count of one. This TCR derives from a woman in her 30s in good health. Sequencing used blood. The rearrangement joins TRBV5-1 to TRBJ2-7, with D tentatively TRBD2 (6 bases). This chain's CDR3 is CASSWRGGAGSYEQYV. The CDR3 DNA reads TGCGCCAGCAGCTGGCGCGGCGGGGCGGGCTCCTACGAGCAGTACGTC.